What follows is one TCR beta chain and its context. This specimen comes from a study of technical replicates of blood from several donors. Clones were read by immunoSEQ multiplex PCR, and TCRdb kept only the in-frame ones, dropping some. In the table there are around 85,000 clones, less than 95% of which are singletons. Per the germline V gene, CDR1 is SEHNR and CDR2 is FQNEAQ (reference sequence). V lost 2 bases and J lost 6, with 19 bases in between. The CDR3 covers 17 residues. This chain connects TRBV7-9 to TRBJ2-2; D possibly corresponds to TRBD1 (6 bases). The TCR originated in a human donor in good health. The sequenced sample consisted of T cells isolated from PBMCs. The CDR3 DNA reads TGTGCCAGCAGCTTATTTTGGGGCAGGGGAACCGCCGGGGAGCTGTTTTTT. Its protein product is CASSLFWGRGTAGELFF.